This record covers a single T cell receptor beta chain. It lacks a known antigen. Base qualities are missing; no much larger clone stands one base away. The time point tag for this specimen amounts to: baseline before first vaccination. Vaccinee samples came from UK trials COV001 and COV002, including a single-blind randomized controlled phase 2/3 trial of AZD1222 (ChAdOx1 nCoV-19) in healthy adults. For TCRbeta chain sequencing, PBMC samples from trial participants were taken at day 0 and at day 28 after the second dose. The V end loses 0 bases and the J end loses 16 bases, and a stretch of 16 bases separates them. CDR1 and CDR2, per the germline V gene, are SGHRS and YFSETQ. The CDR3, cysteine through phenylalanine, is 13 amino acids long. Just CDR3 DNA is preserved here, 39 bases in frame from base 1. The record originates from a study of T cell responses to AZD1222 COVID-19 vaccine listed by TCRdb under 2021. Regarding the complete study: AZD1222 recipients whose second dose came at about 4 weeks and those whose second dose came at about 12 weeks were combined into one group, since spike-specific TCR depth and breadth did not differ between the two schedules. A total of approximately 250 trial participants underwent TCR sequencing, of whom more than 200 had received two doses of AZD1222 and roughly 26 had received two doses of the MenACWY control vaccine. Trial participants were enrolled into age subgroups of 18-55, 56-69 and 70-plus years, which contained around 150, 28 and 57 TCR-sequenced participants, respectively.

The paper as a whole reports these results and caveats: In the small 56-69-year group, the increase in depth fell short of significance, most likely because of low power. Because no samples from the day 14 peak response were available, repertoires could be characterized only after the peak T cell response. Most participants were white British and females outnumbered males, and the authors suggested that clonal diversity may have been underestimated. Conclusions about previously exposed vaccinees are limited because only six or seven AZD1222 recipients were SARS-CoV-2 seropositive at baseline. CD4 TCRs associated with the vaccine covered the entire spike protein, and the dominant responses were in regions 160-218 and 743-854. Nearly half of unique spike-specific TCRs reportedly recognized epitopes outside regions mutated in the B.1.351 and B.1.1.7 variants. After two AZD1222 doses, both the breadth and the depth of spike-specific TCRs were significantly higher than at day 0 and than in MenACWY recipients.

The CDR3 regions of human TCRbeta chains were analyzed by immunosequencing. The paper's data handling went like this. Repertoire TCRs were matched against a reference library of SARS-CoV-2-specific TCRs generated with the MIRA antigen-specificity platform. Breadth was defined as the fraction of unique TCRs that were SARS-CoV-2-associated, and depth was defined as the fraction of total T cells that were SARS-CoV-2-associated. Using the MIRA data, every spike-specific TCR was mapped to the spike region that the TCR reacted to and assigned to either a CD4 or a CD8 class. Log10-transformed breadth and depth values were compared by one-way ANOVA with Sidak's multiple comparisons tests. TCRdb took over this immuneACCESS table, retaining in-frame rearrangements with V and J assigned. Such tables are incomplete; in checked studies, under half of the missing clones stem from an unresolved V gene, and the remainder is unexplained. The DNA was the basis for D and trimming; V, J and clone size are from that table. The sample has tens of thousands of clones on record, 90% of them singletons. The ten biggest clones cover roughly 5% of the sample.

Here the sequenced sample was peripheral blood, taken on day 0 of AZD1222 vaccination. This chain joins TRBV5-1 to TRBJ1-4, with no D gene named confidently. The source is an adult in good health. The CDR3 region has the sequence CASSLDAGREAFF. The DNA is as follows: TGCGCCAGCAGCTTGGATGCCGGCCGGGAAGCGTTTTTT.